This section outlines one T cell receptor (beta chain) sequence together with its context. The antigen is undetermined. The sample originates from a study of identifying expanded T cells in peripheral blood. Findings and limits, study-wide: Over about two and four weeks, about 15 and 18 clones changed, versus around 1.3 between replicates. Two-week clone count variance significantly increased as total template count grew.

No infections or other immune events were documented during collection. J lost 0 bases, V lost 6 bases, and 3 bases had no gene match. The CDR3 extends over 16 amino acids. The germline gives CDR1 SGHTA, CDR2 FQGNSA. Some clones are missing from TCRdb's copy, which holds only in-frame ones; the method was immunoSEQ multiplex PCR. The sample lists approximately 75,000 clones; roughly 90% were seen once. This TCR was sampled from a person aged 18 to 75 in good health. This chain links TRBV7-2 with TRBJ2-3; 13 positions agree with TRBD2. Material for sequencing was blood. The CDR3 region is CASRRTSGGSTDTQYF. The CDR3 DNA reads TGTGCCAGCAGGCGGACTAGCGGGGGAAGCACAGATACGCAGTATTTT.